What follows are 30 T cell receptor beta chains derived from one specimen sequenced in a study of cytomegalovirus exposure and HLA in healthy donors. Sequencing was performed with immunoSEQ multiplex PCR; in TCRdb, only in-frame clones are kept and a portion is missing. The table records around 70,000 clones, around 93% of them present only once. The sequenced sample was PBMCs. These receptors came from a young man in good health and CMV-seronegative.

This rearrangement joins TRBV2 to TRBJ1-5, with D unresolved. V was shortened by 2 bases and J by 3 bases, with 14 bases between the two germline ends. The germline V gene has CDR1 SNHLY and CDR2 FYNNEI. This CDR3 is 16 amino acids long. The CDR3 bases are TGTGCCAGCAGTGAAATGGGGAGGGCTACCAATCAGCCCCAGCATTTT. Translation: CASSEMGRATNQPQHF.

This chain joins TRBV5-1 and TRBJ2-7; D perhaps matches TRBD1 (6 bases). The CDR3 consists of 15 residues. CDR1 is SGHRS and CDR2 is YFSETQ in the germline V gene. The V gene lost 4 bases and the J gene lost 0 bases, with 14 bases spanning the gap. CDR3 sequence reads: CASSLEWGHSYEQYF. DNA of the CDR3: TGCGCCAGCAGCCTCGAGTGGGGGCACTCCTACGAGCAGTACTTC.

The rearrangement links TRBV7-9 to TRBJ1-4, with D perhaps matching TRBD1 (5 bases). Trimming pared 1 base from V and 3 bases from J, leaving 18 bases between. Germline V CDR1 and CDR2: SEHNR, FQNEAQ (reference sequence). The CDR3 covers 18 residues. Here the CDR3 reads CASSLGSRGLGANEKLFF. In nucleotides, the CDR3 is TGTGCCAGCAGCTTAGGGAGTAGGGGTCTTGGAGCTAATGAAAAACTGTTTTTT.

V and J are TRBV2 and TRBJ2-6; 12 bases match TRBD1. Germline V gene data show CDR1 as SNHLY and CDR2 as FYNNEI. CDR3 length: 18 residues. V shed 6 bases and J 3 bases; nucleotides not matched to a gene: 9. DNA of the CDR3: TGTGCCAGCAGGAATAGACGGGACAGGGGGCTTGGGGCCAACGTCCTGACTTTC. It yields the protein CASRNRRDRGLGANVLTF.

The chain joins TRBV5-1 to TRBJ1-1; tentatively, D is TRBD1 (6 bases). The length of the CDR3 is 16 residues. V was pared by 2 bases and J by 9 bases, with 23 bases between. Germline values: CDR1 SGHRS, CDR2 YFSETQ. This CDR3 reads CASSLDPTGSEYQAFF. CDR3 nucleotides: TGCGCCAGCAGCTTAGACCCAACAGGGTCCGAATACCAAGCTTTCTTT.

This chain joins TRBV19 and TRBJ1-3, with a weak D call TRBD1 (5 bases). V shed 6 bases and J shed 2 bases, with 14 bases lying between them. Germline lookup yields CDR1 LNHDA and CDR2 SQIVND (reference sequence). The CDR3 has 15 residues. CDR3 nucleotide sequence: TGTGCCAGTAGCAACCGGGGGGAAGCTGGAAACACCATATATTTT. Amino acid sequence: CASSNRGEAGNTIYF.

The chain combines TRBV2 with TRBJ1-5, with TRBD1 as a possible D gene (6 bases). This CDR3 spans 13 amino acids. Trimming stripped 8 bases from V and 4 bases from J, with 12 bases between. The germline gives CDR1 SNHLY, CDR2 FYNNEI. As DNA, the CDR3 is TGTGCCAGCCAGAGGGGGTATAATCAGCCCCAGCATTTT. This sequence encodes CASQRGYNQPQHF.

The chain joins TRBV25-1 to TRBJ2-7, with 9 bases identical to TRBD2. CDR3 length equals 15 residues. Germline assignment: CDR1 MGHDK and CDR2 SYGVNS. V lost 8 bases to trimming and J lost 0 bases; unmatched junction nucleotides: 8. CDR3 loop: CASAIAGVLSYEQYF. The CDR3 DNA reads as TGTGCCAGCGCAATAGCGGGAGTGCTCTCCTACGAGCAGTACTTC.

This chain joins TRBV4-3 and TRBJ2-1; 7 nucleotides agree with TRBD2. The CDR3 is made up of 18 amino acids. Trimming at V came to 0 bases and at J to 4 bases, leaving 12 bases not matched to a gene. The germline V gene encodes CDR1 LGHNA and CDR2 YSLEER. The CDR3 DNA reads TGCGCCAGCAGCCAAGATGGGGTCGGCGGGAGCTTATACAATGAGCAGTTCTTC. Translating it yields CASSQDGVGGSLYNEQFF.

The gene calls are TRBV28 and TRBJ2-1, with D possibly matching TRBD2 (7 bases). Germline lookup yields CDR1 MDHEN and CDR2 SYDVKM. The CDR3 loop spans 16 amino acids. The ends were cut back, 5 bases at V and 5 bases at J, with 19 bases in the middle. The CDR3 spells CASSPRRAGANNEQFF. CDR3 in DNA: TGTGCCAGCAGTCCCCGTCGGGCGGGGGCAAACAATGAGCAGTTCTTC. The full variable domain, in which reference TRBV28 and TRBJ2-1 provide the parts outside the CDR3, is DVKVTQSSRYLVKRTGEKVFLECVQDMDHENMFWYRQDPGLGLRLIYFSYDVKMKEKGDIPEGYSVSREKKERFSLILESASTNQTSMYLCASSPRRAGANNEQFFGPGTRLTVL.

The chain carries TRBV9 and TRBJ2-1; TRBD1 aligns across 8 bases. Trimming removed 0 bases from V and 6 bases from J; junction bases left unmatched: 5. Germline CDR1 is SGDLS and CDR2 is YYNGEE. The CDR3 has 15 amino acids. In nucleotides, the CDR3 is TGTGCCAGCAGCGTAGATGGGACAGGTTCCAATGAGCAGTTCTTC. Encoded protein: CASSVDGTGSNEQFF.

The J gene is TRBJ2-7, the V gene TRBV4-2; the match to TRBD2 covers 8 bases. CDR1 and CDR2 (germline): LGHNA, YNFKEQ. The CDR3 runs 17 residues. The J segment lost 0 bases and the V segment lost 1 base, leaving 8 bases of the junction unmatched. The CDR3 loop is CASSQVGIAGLSYEQYF. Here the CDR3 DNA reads TGTGCCAGCAGCCAAGTGGGTATAGCGGGACTCTCCTACGAGCAGTACTTC.

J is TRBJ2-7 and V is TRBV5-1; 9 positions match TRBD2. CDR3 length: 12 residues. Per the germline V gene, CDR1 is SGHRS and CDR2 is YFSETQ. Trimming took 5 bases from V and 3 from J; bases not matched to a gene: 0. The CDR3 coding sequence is TGCGCCAGCAGTAGCGGGAGCTACGAGCAGTACTTC. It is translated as CASSSGSYEQYF.

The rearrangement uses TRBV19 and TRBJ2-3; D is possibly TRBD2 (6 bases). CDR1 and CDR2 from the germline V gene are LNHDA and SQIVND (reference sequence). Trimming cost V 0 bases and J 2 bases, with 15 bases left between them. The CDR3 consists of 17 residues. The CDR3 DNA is TGTGCCAGTAGTATAGAGGCATTAGCGGCGGCCACAGATACGCAGTATTTT. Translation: CASSIEALAAATDTQYF.

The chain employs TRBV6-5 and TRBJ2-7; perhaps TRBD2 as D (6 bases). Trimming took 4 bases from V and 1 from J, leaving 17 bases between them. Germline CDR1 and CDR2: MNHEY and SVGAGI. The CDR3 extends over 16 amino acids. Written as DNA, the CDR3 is TGTGCCAGCAGTTTCCGATCGGGAGAAGTGTCCTACGAGCAGTACTTC. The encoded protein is CASSFRSGEVSYEQYF.

CDR3 region: CASSVAELDTEAFF. Written as DNA, the CDR3 is TGTGCCAGCAGCGTAGCGGAGTTAGACACTGAAGCTTTCTTT. The chain uses TRBV9 and TRBJ1-1; D unclear. CDR1 is SGDLS, CDR2 YYNGEE, per germline. This CDR3 is 14 amino acids long. The germline V and J ends were trimmed by 0 bases and 3 bases, with 9 bases remaining between them.

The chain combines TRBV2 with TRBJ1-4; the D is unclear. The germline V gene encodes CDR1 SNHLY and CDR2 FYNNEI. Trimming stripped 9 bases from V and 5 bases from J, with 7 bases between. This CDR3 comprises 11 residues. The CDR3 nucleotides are TGTGCCAGTGGGGAGAATGAAAAACTGTTTTTT. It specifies CASGENEKLFF.

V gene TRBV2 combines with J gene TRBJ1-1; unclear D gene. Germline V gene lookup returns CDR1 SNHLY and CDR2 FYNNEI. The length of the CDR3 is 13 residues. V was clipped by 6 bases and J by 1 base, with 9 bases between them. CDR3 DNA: TGTGCCAGCAGGCCGAGCCCGAACACTGAAGCTTTCTTT. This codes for CASRPSPNTEAFF.

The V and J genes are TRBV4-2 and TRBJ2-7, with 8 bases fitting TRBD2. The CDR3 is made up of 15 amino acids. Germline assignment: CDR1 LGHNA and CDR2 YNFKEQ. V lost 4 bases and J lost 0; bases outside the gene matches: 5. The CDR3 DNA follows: TGTGCCAGCAGCCCCCAGCGGGGGAACTCCTACGAGCAGTACTTC. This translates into CASSPQRGNSYEQYF.

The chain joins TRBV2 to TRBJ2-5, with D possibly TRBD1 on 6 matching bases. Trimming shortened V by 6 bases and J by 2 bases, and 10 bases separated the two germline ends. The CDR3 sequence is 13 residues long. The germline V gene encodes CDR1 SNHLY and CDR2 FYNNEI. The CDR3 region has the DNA TGTGCCAGCAGGGGACAAGAGCAAGAGACCCAGTACTTC. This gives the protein CASRGQEQETQYF.

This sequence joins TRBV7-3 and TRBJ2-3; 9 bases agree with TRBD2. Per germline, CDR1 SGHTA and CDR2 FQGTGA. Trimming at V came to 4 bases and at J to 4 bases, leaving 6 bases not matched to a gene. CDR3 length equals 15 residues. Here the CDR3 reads CASSSGTSRSDTQYF. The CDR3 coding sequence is TGTGCCAGCAGCTCCGGGACTAGCCGCTCAGATACGCAGTATTTT.

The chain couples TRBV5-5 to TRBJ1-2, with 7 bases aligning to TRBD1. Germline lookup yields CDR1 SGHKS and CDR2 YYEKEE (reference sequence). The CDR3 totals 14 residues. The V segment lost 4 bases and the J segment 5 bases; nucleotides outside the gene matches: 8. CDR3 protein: CASSPGTDIYGYTF. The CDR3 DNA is TGTGCCAGCAGCCCCGGGACAGATATTTATGGCTACACCTTC.

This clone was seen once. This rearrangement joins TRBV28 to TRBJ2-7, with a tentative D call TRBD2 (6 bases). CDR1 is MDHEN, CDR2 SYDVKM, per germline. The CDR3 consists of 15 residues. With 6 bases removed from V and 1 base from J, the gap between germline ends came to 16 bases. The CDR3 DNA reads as TGTGCCAGCAGCTCCTCGGGACTCATTTCCTACGAGCAGTACTTC. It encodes CASSSSGLISYEQYF.

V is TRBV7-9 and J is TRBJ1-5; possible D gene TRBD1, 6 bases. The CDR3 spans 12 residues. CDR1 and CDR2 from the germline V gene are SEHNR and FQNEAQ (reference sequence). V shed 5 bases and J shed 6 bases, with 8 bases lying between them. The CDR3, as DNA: TGTGCCAGCAGCCGGGACACTCAGCCCCAGCATTTT. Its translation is CASSRDTQPQHF.

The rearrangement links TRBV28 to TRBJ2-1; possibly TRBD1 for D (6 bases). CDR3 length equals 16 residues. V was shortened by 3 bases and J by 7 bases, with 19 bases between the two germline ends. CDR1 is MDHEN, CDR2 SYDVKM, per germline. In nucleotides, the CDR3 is TGTGCCAGCAGTTTTGTCGGGACACCCATGGGGAATGAGCAGTTCTTC. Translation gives CASSFVGTPMGNEQFF.

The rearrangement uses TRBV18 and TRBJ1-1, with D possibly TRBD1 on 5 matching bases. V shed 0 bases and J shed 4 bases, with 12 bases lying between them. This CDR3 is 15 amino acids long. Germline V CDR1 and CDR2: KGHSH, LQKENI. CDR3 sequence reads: CASSPPGRRGTEAFF. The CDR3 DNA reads TGTGCCAGCTCACCACCCGGCAGGAGGGGCACTGAAGCTTTCTTT.

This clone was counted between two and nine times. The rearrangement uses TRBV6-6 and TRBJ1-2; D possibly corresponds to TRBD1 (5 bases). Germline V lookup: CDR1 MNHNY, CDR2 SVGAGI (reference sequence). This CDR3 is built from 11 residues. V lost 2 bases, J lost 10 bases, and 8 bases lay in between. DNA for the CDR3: TGTGCCAGCAGTTACGGAGGGGACTACACCTTC. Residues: CASSYGGDYTF.

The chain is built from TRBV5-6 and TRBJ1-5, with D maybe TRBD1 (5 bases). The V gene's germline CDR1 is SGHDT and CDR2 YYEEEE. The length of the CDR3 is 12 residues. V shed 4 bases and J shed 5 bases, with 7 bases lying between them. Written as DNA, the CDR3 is TGTGCCAGCAGCGCCAGGGATCAGCCCCAGCATTTT. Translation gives CASSARDQPQHF.

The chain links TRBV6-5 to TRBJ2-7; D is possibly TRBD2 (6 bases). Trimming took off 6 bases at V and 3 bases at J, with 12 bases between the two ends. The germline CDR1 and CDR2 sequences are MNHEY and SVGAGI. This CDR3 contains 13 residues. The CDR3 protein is CASRRGVSYEQYF. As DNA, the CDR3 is TGTGCCAGCAGACGCGGGGTTAGCTACGAGCAGTACTTC.

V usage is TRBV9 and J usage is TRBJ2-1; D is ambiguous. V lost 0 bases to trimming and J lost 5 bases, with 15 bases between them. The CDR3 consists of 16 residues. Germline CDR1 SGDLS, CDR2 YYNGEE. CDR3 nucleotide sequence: TGTGCCAGCAGCGTAGCGTATGGCCTAGGCCACAATGAGCAGTTCTTC. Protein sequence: CASSVAYGLGHNEQFF.